The 24 T cell receptor beta chains below were found in one sample sequenced in a study of T-cell memory formation after mild COVID-19. A single record per CDR3 protein comes from TCRdb applying MiXCR to the 5' RACE reads. The sample lists 150,000 to 200,000 distinct CDR3 sequences, roughly 12% occurring once. Sequencing input: PBMCs or a T cell subset sorted from them (not recorded which). The source of these receptors is a man younger than 35 who had mild COVID-19 (a few samples of this study predate the infection). Cell type and time point are not known.

The chain recombines TRBV7-3 with TRBJ2-3; tentatively, D is TRBD2 (5 bases). Deletions cut 5 bases from V and 0 bases from J, with 12 bases between. The CDR3 is 15 residues long. Germline values: CDR1 SGHTA, CDR2 FQGTGA. The CDR3 here is CASSLTTYSTDTQYF. As DNA, the CDR3 is TGTGCCAGCAGCCTGACTACATACAGCACAGATACGCAGTATTTT.

The chain joins TRBV6-2 or TRBV6-3 to TRBJ2-7; 7 positions agree with TRBD2. This CDR3 has 13 residues. Germline V gene data show CDR1 as MNHEY and CDR2 as SVGEGT. V lost 4 bases to trimming and J lost 6 bases; unmatched junction nucleotides: 6. The CDR3 reads CASSSHAGVEQYF. In DNA form, the CDR3 reads TGTGCCAGCAGTTCTCACGCGGGGGTCGAGCAGTACTTC.

There are a few counts of this clonotype. The chain uses TRBV6-4 and TRBJ1-2; TRBD1 might be the D (5 bases). Trimming removed 8 bases at V and 8 bases at J, with 18 bases between. The CDR3 runs to 13 residues. In germline, CDR1 is MRHNA, CDR2 SNTAGT. CDR3 nucleotide sequence: TGTGCCAGCGCACCGGGACCGTATGCAGGCTACACCTTC. The encoded protein is CASAPGPYAGYTF.

DNA of the CDR3: TGCGCCAGCAGCTTGGGGACAGGTAGATCTGAGCAGTTCTTC. Its protein is CASSLGTGRSEQFF. The V and J genes are TRBV5-1 and TRBJ2-1; 7 nucleotides match TRBD1. From germline, CDR1 is SGHRS and CDR2 YFSETQ. The CDR3 loop spans 14 amino acids. J gave up 9 bases and V 0 bases, and 6 bases lay outside the gene matches. Complete variable domain (other parts from reference TRBV5-1 and TRBJ2-1): KAGVTQTPRYLIKTRGQQVTLSCSPISGHRSVSWYQQTPGQGLQFLFEYFSETQRNKGNFPGRFSGRQFSNSRSEMNVSTLELGDSALYLCASSLGTGRSEQFFGPGTRLTVL.

This clonotype has only a few counts. CDR3 coding DNA: TGCAGTGCTAGACCGGACGGCTACGAGCAGTACGTC. This sequence encodes CSARPDGYEQYV. The J gene is TRBJ2-7, the V gene TRBV20-1, with no clear D. V lost 2 bases and J lost 3, with 8 bases in between. This CDR3 contains 12 residues. From germline, CDR1 is DFQATT and CDR2 SNEGSKA (reference sequence).

The chain combines TRBV18 with TRBJ2-5; TRBD2 aligns across 12 bases. Germline lookup yields CDR1 KGHSH and CDR2 LQKENI. This CDR3 spans 16 amino acids. V trimming: 2 bases; J trimming: 3 bases; junction bases outside the gene matches: 4. The CDR3 nucleotides are TGTGCCAGCTCACCAGGGACTAGCGGGCCAAAAGAGACCCAGTACTTC. As protein: CASSPGTSGPKETQYF.

The chain recombines TRBV6-5 with TRBJ2-7; the match to TRBD1 covers 9 bases. Per germline, CDR1 MNHEY and CDR2 SVGAGI. Trimming removed 2 bases from V and 4 bases from J; junction bases left unmatched: 3. The length of the CDR3 is 14 residues. As DNA, the CDR3 is TGTGCCAGCAGTTACCGGGACAGGGCATACGAGCAGTACTTC. It yields the protein CASSYRDRAYEQYF.

This clonotype was seen ten or more times. The chain joins TRBV7-2 to TRBJ2-4; D is unclear. CDR1 and CDR2 (germline): SGHTA, FQGNSA. V was shortened by 5 bases and J by 6 bases, with 8 bases between the two germline ends. This CDR3 spans 12 amino acids. CDR3 amino acids: CASSLTRNIQYF. CDR3 sequence (DNA): TGTGCCAGCAGCCTAACGAGAAACATTCAGTACTTC.

This clonotype appeared many times. The chain joins TRBV27 to TRBJ2-7; D possibly matches TRBD1 or TRBD2 (6 bases each). V lost 4 bases to trimming and J lost 6 bases, with 10 bases between them. The germline CDR1 and CDR2 sequences are MNHEY and SMNVEV (reference sequence). This CDR3 spans 12 amino acids. The CDR3 loop is CASSSGGTEQYV. The CDR3 bases are TGTGCCAGCAGTTCCGGGGGCACCGAGCAGTACGTC.

This clonotype was seen a few times. The chain combines TRBV5-4 with TRBJ1-6, with 9 bases fitting TRBD1. V lost 3 bases to trimming and J lost 5 bases; unmatched junction nucleotides: 9. The CDR3 spans 17 residues. The V gene's germline CDR1 is SGHNT and CDR2 YYREEE (reference sequence). The CDR3 protein is CASSYTGGYPNNSPLHF. Written as DNA, the CDR3 is TGTGCCAGCAGCTACACAGGGGGCTACCCGAATAATTCACCCCTCCACTTT.

This chain connects TRBV9 to TRBJ1-4; the D gene is possibly TRBD1 (5 bases). Trimming took off 3 bases at V and 4 bases at J, with 19 bases between the two ends. Germline CDR1 and CDR2: SGDLS and YYNGEE. The CDR3 is 17 amino acids. CDR3 loop: CASSEGPRGGSNEKLFF. The CDR3 nucleotides read TGTGCCAGCAGCGAGGGCCCCCGGGGGGGTAGTAATGAAAAACTGTTTTTT.

This clonotype was counted only a few times. V is TRBV6-1 and J is TRBJ1-2, with D unresolved. Germline-derived CDR1 and CDR2 are MNHNS and SASEGT. The V and J ends lost 3 bases and 2 bases respectively, with 13 bases between them. This CDR3 is built from 15 residues. CDR3 sequence reads: CASSEHAGGNYGYTF. The CDR3 nucleotides read TGTGCCAGCAGTGAGCACGCGGGCGGAAACTATGGCTACACCTTC.

There are a few counts of this clonotype. The chain employs TRBV12-3 or TRBV12-4 and TRBJ1-5; D remains unclear. V shed 4 bases and J shed 5 bases, with 18 bases lying between them. This CDR3 is built from 16 residues. CDR3 coding DNA: TGTGCCAGCAGTTCCCGGCGTCAAGTACCCGATCAGCCCCAGCATTTT. This translates into CASSSRRQVPDQPQHF.

This clonotype appeared a few times. This chain uses TRBV20-1 with TRBJ2-5, with D possibly being TRBD1 (5 bases). V lost 2 bases, J lost 1 base, and 8 bases lay in between. Germline V gene data show CDR1 as DFQATT and CDR2 as SNEGSKA (reference sequence). The CDR3 totals 13 residues. For the CDR3, the DNA is TGCAGTGCTAGACGACAGATCCAAGAGACCCAGTACTTC. This codes for CSARRQIQETQYF.

The V and J genes are TRBV11-2 and TRBJ2-2; D unclear. There are 15 residues in the CDR3. Trimming shortened V by 5 bases and J by 4 bases, and 14 bases separated the two germline ends. Germline CDR1 reads SGHAT; CDR2 reads FQNNGV. The CDR3, as DNA: TGTGCCAGCAGCCCCAGAGTAGCCGCCACCGGGGAGCTGTTTTTT. It is translated as CASSPRVAATGELFF.

The chain is built from TRBV5-1 and TRBJ2-2, with 7 nucleotides matching TRBD2. The CDR3 sequence is 15 residues long. V gave up 5 bases and J gave up 4 bases; unmatched junction bases: 8. Germline V gene sequence: CDR1 SGHRS, CDR2 YFSETQ. This chain's CDR3 is CASSRSGEGTGELFF. DNA of the CDR3: TGCGCCAGCAGTCGGAGCGGGGAAGGCACCGGGGAGCTGTTTTTT.

The rearrangement links TRBV3-1 to TRBJ2-7; D might be TRBD1 (5 bases). Germline V gene lookup returns CDR1 LGHDT and CDR2 YNNKEL (reference sequence). The CDR3 consists of 14 residues. V was shortened by 4 bases and J by 5 bases, with 15 bases between the two germline ends. CDR3 loop: CASSRSDTGHEQYF. In DNA, the CDR3 is TGTGCCAGCAGCCGGTCGGACACGGGCCACGAGCAGTACTTC.

This chain links TRBV5-1 with TRBJ1-2, with 7 bases identical to TRBD1. The J segment lost 6 bases and the V segment lost 2 bases, leaving 7 bases of the junction unmatched. This CDR3 spans 14 amino acids. The germline CDR1 and CDR2 sequences are SGHRS and YFSETQ. CDR3 loop: CASSLQGPSNGYTF. The CDR3 DNA reads TGCGCCAGCAGCTTACAGGGGCCGTCGAATGGCTACACCTTC.

The V gene is TRBV2, the J gene TRBJ2-7; D tentatively reads TRBD1 or TRBD2 (5 bases each). The length of the CDR3 is 12 residues. Trimming stripped 1 base from V and 6 bases from J, with 7 bases between. Germline V gene sequence: CDR1 SNHLY, CDR2 FYNNEI. This CDR3 reads CASSEGGVEQYV. CDR3 sequence (DNA): TGTGCCAGCAGTGAAGGAGGGGTCGAGCAGTACGTC.

The V and J genes are TRBV4-3 and TRBJ2-6, with no clear D. This CDR3 has 18 amino acids. Per the germline V gene, CDR1 is LGHNA and CDR2 is YSLEER. Trimming pared 1 base from V and 0 bases from J, leaving 13 bases between. This CDR3 reads CASSQVPPRSSGANVLTF. CDR3 nucleotide sequence: TGCGCCAGCAGCCAAGTCCCCCCTCGATCCTCTGGGGCCAACGTCCTGACTTTC.

This chain joins TRBV3-1 and TRBJ2-3; D call uncertain. This CDR3 region has 15 residues. V lost 2 bases and J lost 5, with 14 bases in between. Germline V gene sequence: CDR1 LGHDT, CDR2 YNNKEL (reference sequence). The CDR3 DNA reads TGTGCCAGCAGCCAAAACCGGGTTATGGGAGATACGCAGTATTTT. Its protein is CASSQNRVMGDTQYF.

This chain uses TRBV5-1 with TRBJ1-2; 7 positions match TRBD1. CDR1 and CDR2 from the germline V gene are SGHRS and YFSETQ. Germline trimming cut 4 bases from V and 3 bases from J; bases unmatched to any gene: 6. The CDR3 is 14 residues long. The CDR3 bases are TGCGCCAGCAGCCCATCAGGGGGGGACTATGGCTACACCTTC. As protein: CASSPSGGDYGYTF.

In this sample, this clonotype turned up a few times. This chain uses TRBV7-2 with TRBJ1-2; D remains ambiguous. The V end was cut by 8 bases, the J end by 4 bases, with 14 bases between. The CDR3 has 13 residues. The germline V gene has CDR1 SGHTA and CDR2 FQGNSA. This chain's CDR3 is CASGTRESYGYTF. The DNA of the CDR3 is TGTGCCAGCGGAACCCGTGAAAGCTATGGCTACACCTTC. Full variable domain (remainder filled in from reference TRBV7-2 and TRBJ1-2): GAGVSQSPSNKVTEKGKDVELRCDPISGHTALYWYRQSLGQGLEFLIYFQGNSAPDKSGLPSDRFSAERTGGSVSTLTIQRTQQEDSAVYLCASGTRESYGYTFGSGTRLTVV.

This clonotype was seen more than once but under ten times. CDR3 coding DNA: TGTGCCAGTGGGACAGGGGGAATGGTTGAAGCTTTCTTT. Its protein product is CASGTGGMVEAFF. This rearrangement joins TRBV6-5 to TRBJ1-1, with 11 bases identical to TRBD1. The germline V gene encodes CDR1 MNHEY and CDR2 SVGAGI. This CDR3 contains 13 residues. The V segment lost 9 bases and the J segment 7 bases; nucleotides outside the gene matches: 7.